What follows describes a single T cell receptor beta chain. The antigen is not known. This sample is drawn from a study of glioma-infiltrating T cells after dendritic cell vaccination. Germline CDR1 is MNHNS and CDR2 is SASEGT. J gave up 3 bases and V 3 bases, and 8 bases lay outside the gene matches. This CDR3 spans 15 amino acids. Fresh-frozen tumor tissue and more than two years of survival data were available for all. The protocol was immunoSEQ multiplex PCR, while the TCRdb copy is restricted to in-frame clones and leaves out a portion. The sample records around 96,000 clones, 79% being singletons. Study-level findings and limits: Survival was not directly related to TCR clonality in these patients. Longer survival after dendritic cell vaccination followed higher pretreatment TIL content.

The specimen comprised blood, sampled before dendritic cell vaccination. The chain recombines TRBV6-1 with TRBJ2-7, with TRBD2 identical over 7 bases. The source of this sequence is a human donor with glioblastoma. The CDR3: CASSEGGGYFYEQYF. CDR3 DNA sequence: TGTGCCAGCAGTGAGGGCGGGGGTTATTTCTACGAGCAGTACTTC.